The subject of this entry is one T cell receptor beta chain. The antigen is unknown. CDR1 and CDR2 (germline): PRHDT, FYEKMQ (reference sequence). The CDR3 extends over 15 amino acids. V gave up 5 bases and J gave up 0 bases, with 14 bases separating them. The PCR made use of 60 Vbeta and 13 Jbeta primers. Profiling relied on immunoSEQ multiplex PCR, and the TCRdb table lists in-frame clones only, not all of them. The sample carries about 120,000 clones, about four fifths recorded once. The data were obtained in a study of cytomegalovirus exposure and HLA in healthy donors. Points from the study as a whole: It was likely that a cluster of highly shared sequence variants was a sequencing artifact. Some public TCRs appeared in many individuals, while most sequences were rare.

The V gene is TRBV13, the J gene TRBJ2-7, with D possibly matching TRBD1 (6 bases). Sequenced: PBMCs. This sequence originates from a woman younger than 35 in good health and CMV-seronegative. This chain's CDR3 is CASSGPGQSSYEQYF. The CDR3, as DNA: TGTGCCAGCAGCGGACCGGGACAAAGCTCCTACGAGCAGTACTTC.